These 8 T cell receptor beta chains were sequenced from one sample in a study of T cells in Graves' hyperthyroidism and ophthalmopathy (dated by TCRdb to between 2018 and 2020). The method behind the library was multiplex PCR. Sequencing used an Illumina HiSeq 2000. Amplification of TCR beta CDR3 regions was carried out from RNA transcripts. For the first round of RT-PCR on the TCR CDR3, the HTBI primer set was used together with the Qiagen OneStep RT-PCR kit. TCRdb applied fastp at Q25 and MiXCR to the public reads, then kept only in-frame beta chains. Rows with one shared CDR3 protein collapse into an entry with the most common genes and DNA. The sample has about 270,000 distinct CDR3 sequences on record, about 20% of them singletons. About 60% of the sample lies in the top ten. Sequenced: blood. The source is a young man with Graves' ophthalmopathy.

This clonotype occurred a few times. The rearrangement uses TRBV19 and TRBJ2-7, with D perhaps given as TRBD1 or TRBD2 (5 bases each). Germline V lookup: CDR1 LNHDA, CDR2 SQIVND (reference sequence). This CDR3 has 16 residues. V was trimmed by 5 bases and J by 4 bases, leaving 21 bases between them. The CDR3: CASSFGTFDGAYEQYF. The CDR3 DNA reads TGTGCCAGTAGTTTTGGGACGTTCGATGGGGCTTACGAGCAGTACTTC.

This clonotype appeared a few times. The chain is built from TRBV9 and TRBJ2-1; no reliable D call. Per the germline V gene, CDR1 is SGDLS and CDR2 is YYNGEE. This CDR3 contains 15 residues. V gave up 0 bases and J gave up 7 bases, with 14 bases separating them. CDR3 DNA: TGTGCCAGCAGCGTAGCACCCACCTCGGGTAATGAGCAGTTCTTC. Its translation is CASSVAPTSGNEQFF.

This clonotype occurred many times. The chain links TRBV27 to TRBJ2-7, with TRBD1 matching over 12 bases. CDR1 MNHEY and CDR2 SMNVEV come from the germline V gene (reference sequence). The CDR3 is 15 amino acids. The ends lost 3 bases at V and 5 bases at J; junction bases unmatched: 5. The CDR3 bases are TGTGCCAGCAGTTTTGGGGGGACAGGGGGCCACGAGCAGTACTTC. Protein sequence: CASSFGGTGGHEQYF.

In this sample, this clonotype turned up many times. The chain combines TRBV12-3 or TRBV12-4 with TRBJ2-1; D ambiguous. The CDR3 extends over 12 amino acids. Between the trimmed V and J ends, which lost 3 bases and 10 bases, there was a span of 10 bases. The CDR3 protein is CASSLLVREQFF. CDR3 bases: TGTGCCAGCAGTTTGCTAGTGCGAGAGCAGTTCTTC.

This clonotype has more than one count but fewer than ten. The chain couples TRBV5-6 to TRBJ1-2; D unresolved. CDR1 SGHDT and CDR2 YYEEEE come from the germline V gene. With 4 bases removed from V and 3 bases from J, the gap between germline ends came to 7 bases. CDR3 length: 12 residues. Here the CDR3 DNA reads TGTGCCAGCAGCAGACAAGACTATGGCTACACCTTC. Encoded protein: CASSRQDYGYTF.

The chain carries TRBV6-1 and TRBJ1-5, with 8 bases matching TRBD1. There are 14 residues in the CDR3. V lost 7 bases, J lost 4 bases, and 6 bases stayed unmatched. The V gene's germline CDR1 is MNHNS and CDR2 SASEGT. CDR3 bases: TGTGCCAGCAACCGGCAGGGGGCTAATCAGCCCCAGCATTTT. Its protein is CASNRQGANQPQHF.

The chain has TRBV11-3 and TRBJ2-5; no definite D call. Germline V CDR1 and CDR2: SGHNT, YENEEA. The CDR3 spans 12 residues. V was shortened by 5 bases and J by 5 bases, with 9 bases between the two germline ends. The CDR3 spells CASSNLGETQYF. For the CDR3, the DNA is TGTGCCAGCAGCAACCTTGGGGAGACCCAGTACTTC.

The CDR3 loop is CASSRYGGLGEGYTF. The CDR3 DNA reads TGTGCCAGCAGCCGCTACGGGGGGCTCGGAGAGGGCTACACCTTC. The rearrangement uses TRBV3-1 and TRBJ1-2; the D gene is possibly TRBD1 (6 bases). The ends were cut back, 4 bases at V and 8 bases at J, with 20 bases in the middle. This CDR3 is 15 amino acids long. Germline CDR1 and CDR2: LGHDT and YNNKEL (reference sequence).